This T cell receptor beta chain came from a study of OX40 agonist ivuxolimab in advanced cancers. TCRdb's copy holds only in-frame clones and misses some; the assay was immunoSEQ multiplex PCR. The top ten clones hold more than 2.5% of a sample with 55,000 to 95,000 clones, just over 85% of them seen once. The CDR3 covers 12 residues. CDR1 and CDR2 (germline): SEHNR, FQNEAQ (reference sequence). V was pared by 0 bases and J by 4 bases, with 3 bases between. The clonotype was recovered from an adult with an advanced solid tumor such as melanoma, head and neck, liver or kidney cancer. The V gene is TRBV7-9, the J gene TRBJ1-1, with D uncertain. The material sequenced was CD4+ or CD8+ T cells sorted from blood, taken in a trial of the OX40 agonist ivuxolimab. CDR3 nucleotide sequence: TGTGCCAGCAGCTTAGCGGGCACTGAAGCTTTCTTT. Its translation is CASSLAGTEAFF. Looking up the rest from reference TRBV7-9 and TRBJ1-1 gives the full variable domain: DTGVSQNPRHKITKRGQNVTFRCDPISEHNRLYWYRQTLGQGPEFLTYFQNEAQLEKSRLLSDRFSAERPKGSFSTLEIQRTEQGDSAMYLCASSLAGTEAFFGQGTRLTVV.